The clone carrying this TCR beta chain has a count of ten or more. Preparation of the TCRbeta library was carried out with unique molecular identifiers. MiXCR was run by TCRdb on the PCR reads, yielding one entry per CDR3 protein. The table has hundreds of thousands of distinct CDR3 sequences, 13% seen once. The sample is drawn from a study of T-cell reconstitution after alpha-beta-depleted transplantation in children. V was shortened by 0 bases and J by 2 bases, with 11 bases between the two germline ends. The germline V gene encodes CDR1 SGHRS and CDR2 YFSETQ. This CDR3 has 15 residues. This chain joins TRBV5-1 and TRBJ1-2; tentatively, D is TRBD1 (5 bases). The TCR comes from a human donor who donated a stem cell graft to a child with Fanconi anemia. The sequencing here drew on PBMCs, taken from the stem cell graft. CDR3 sequence (DNA): TGCGCCAGCAGCTTGGGCCAGGGATTGAACTATGGCTACACCTTC. Its protein is CASSLGQGLNYGYTF.